The present TCR beta chain was sequenced within a study of Tregs in tolerant kidney transplant recipients. The nonmyeloablative bone marrow transplants came from related graft donors, with transient mixed chimerism. Unstimulated regulatory T cells (CD4+CD25+CD127-), CD4+CD25- non-regulatory cells, CD4 and CD8 cells were FACS-sorted from thawed PBMCs. Here immunoSEQ multiplex PCR was the method, and the copy in TCRdb shows in-frame clones only, minus some. The sample holds approximately 81,000 clones, roughly 90% seen once. Looked up from germline, CDR1 is MGHRA and CDR2 is YSYEKL. V lost 2 bases, J lost 7 bases, and 15 bases lay in between. The CDR3 loop spans 14 amino acids.

The TCR originated in a human patient who received a combined kidney and bone marrow transplant. Some T cells may have come from the graft donor. This sample comprised CD4+ T cells from blood (PBMCs), obtained 24 months after the transplant. The V call is TRBV4-1, the J call TRBJ2-7; a weak D match, TRBD1 (5 bases). The CDR3 loop reads CASSQPGRSGEQYF. The CDR3 nucleotides are TGCGCCAGCAGCCAACCTGGCCGGTCAGGGGAGCAGTACTTC.